The sequence of this T cell receptor (beta chain) was determined in a study of T cells in localized non-small cell lung cancer. Overall study results and limits: Longer survival (overall) was linked to higher T cell density in blood. Sequencing was restricted to one tumor region; therefore, heterogeneity remains possible. It was uninvolved adjacent lung that showed the highest T cell clonality, exceeding tumor. Adjacent lung tissue had a median around 50 of the top 100 clones found in the tumor.

This clone was detected a few times. Its specificity is unknown. The table came from immunoSEQ multiplex PCR; TCRdb's copy has only in-frame clones and leaves some out. This table has 64,000 or so clones, around 90% appearing once. The germline V gene encodes CDR1 SGHRS and CDR2 YFSETQ. V shed 1 base and J 1 base; nucleotides not matched to a gene: 1. The CDR3 covers 14 residues. The chain employs TRBV5-1 and TRBJ2-7; 8 bases match TRBD2. The starting material was peripheral blood, obtained before any cancer treatment. This receptor was obtained from a woman between 35 and 75 years old with stage I lung adenocarcinoma. CDR3 in DNA: TGCGCCAGCAGCTTGAGCGGGAGATCCTACGAGCAGTACTTC. As protein: CASSLSGRSYEQYF.